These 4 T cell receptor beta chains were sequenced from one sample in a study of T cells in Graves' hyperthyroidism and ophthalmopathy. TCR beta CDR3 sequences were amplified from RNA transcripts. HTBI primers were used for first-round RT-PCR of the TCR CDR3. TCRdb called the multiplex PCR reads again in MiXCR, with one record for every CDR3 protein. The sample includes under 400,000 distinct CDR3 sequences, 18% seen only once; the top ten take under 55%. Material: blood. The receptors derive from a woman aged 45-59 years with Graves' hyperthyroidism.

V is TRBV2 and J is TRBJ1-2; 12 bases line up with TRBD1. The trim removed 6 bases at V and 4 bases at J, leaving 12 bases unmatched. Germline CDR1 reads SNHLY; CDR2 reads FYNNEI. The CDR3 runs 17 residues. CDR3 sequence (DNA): TGTGCCAGCAGGCCCGGGACAGGGGGCAGGGTTAGCTATGGCTACACCTTC. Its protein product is CASRPGTGGRVSYGYTF.

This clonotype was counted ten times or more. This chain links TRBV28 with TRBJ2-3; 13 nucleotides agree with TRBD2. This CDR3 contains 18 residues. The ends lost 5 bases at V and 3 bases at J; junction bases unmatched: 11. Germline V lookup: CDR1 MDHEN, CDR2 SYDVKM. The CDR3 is CASSPYTRGLAGTDTQYF. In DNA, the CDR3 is TGTGCCAGCAGTCCCTATACGCGGGGACTAGCGGGGACAGATACGCAGTATTTT.

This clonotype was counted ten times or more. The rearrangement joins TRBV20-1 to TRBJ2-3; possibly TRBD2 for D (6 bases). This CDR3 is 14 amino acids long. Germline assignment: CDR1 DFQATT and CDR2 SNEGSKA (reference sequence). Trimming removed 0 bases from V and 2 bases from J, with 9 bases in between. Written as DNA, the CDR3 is TGCAGTGCTAGAGAGCTAGCGCACACAGATACGCAGTATTTT. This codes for CSARELAHTDTQYF.

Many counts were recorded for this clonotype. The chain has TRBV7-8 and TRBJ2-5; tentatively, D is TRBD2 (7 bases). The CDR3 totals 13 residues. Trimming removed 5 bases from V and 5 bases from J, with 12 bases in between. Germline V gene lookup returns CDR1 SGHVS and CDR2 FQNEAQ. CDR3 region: CASSGLGGETQYF. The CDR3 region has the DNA TGTGCCAGCAGCGGACTAGGGGGGGAGACCCAGTACTTC.